This entry lists 12 T cell receptor beta chains sequenced from one sample in a study of cytomegalovirus exposure and HLA in healthy donors. Produced via immunoSEQ multiplex PCR; TCRdb's table is partial and in-frame only. The sample has 200,000 to 250,000 clones; roughly 83% are singletons. Sequencing was done on a sample of PBMCs. The source of these receptors is a woman in her thirties in good health and CMV-seropositive.

The chain combines TRBV7-2 with TRBJ2-3, with D perhaps matching TRBD2 (5 bases). This CDR3 has 12 amino acids. V gave up 7 bases and J gave up 2 bases, with 7 bases separating them. Germline V gives CDR1 SGHTA, CDR2 FQGNSA. The CDR3 sequence: CASKLDTDTQYF. In DNA, the CDR3 is TGTGCCAGCAAACTAGACACAGATACGCAGTATTTT.

CDR3 DNA: TGTGCCAGCAGTGAAGCGGGGCTAGCGAGAACCTACGAGCAGTACTTC. This translates into CASSEAGLARTYEQYF. The V call is TRBV2, the J call TRBJ2-7; maybe TRBD2 (6 bases). V was shortened by 0 bases and J by 2 bases, with 14 bases between the two germline ends. The CDR3 is 16 amino acids. CDR1 is SNHLY and CDR2 is FYNNEI in the germline V gene.

The J gene is TRBJ1-1, the V gene TRBV6-5; no clear D gene. CDR1 MNHEY and CDR2 SVGAGI come from the germline V gene. V lost 6 bases and J lost 4, with 9 bases in between. CDR3 length equals 12 residues. The DNA for the CDR3 is TGTGCCAGCAGACGAGAGACCACTGAAGCTTTCTTT. Protein: CASRRETTEAFF.

The V call is TRBV7-8, the J call TRBJ2-6; a possible D gene is TRBD1 (6 bases). This CDR3 has 15 residues. Germline CDR1 is SGHVS and CDR2 is FQNEAQ. V was trimmed by 6 bases and J by 1 base, leaving 10 bases between them. The CDR3 nucleotides are TGTGCCAGCAGGCCGGACAGTTCTGGGGCCAACGTCCTGACTTTC. This codes for CASRPDSSGANVLTF.

The sample holds one count of this clone. The chain links TRBV10-3 to TRBJ1-1; unclear D gene. The germline V gene has CDR1 ENHRY and CDR2 SYGVKD. Trimming removed 3 bases at V and 5 bases at J, with 7 bases between. The CDR3 runs 12 residues. The CDR3 nucleotides are TGTGCCATCAGTGACGGGGAAACTGAAGCTTTCTTT. This codes for CAISDGETEAFF.

This sequence joins TRBV15 and TRBJ1-1; D unresolved. This CDR3 spans 13 amino acids. The ends were cut back, 3 bases at V and 10 bases at J, with 15 bases in the middle. The germline V gene has CDR1 LNHNV and CDR2 YYDKDF (reference sequence). CDR3 in amino acids: CATSRSGEGVAFF. CDR3 DNA: TGTGCCACCAGCAGGTCAGGTGAGGGTGTAGCTTTCTTT.

This chain connects TRBV19 to TRBJ2-5, with 7 nucleotides matching TRBD1. Trimming took 3 bases from V and 3 from J; bases not matched to a gene: 1. This CDR3 has 13 amino acids. Germline assignment: CDR1 LNHDA and CDR2 SQIVND (reference sequence). DNA of the CDR3: TGTGCCAGTAGTATGACAGGGAAAGAGACCCAGTACTTC. It encodes CASSMTGKETQYF.

This chain links TRBV2 with TRBJ2-5, with 9 bases aligning to TRBD2. The CDR3 is made up of 13 amino acids. Trimming removed 10 bases from V and 5 bases from J; junction bases left unmatched: 8. The germline V gene has CDR1 SNHLY and CDR2 FYNNEI. The CDR3 nucleotides read TGTGCCACCTCTAGCGGGATGGGGGAGACCCAGTACTTC. This codes for CATSSGMGETQYF.

This clone has only one observation. J is TRBJ2-3 and V is TRBV2; 7 nucleotides align to TRBD2. CDR3 size: 13 residues. With 6 bases clipped from V and 8 bases from J, the junction kept 8 bases outside the gene matches. CDR1 SNHLY and CDR2 FYNNEI come from the germline V gene. CDR3 residues: CASRGPREGTQYF. The CDR3 DNA sequence: TGTGCCAGCAGGGGGCCGAGGGAGGGTACGCAGTATTTT.

For this clone: A much larger clone lies one base from this, so it may be a read error. V is TRBV7-6 and J is TRBJ2-1; no clear D. CDR1 SGHVS and CDR2 FNYEAQ come from the germline V gene. This CDR3 comprises 13 residues. The germline V and J ends were trimmed by 0 bases and 3 bases, with 3 bases remaining between them. The CDR3 DNA reads as TGTGCCAGCAGCTTAGCGTACTACAATGAGCAGTTCTTC. Amino acid sequence: CASSLAYYNEQFF.

This chain connects TRBV6-4 to TRBJ2-3; D might be TRBD2 (6 bases). Germline CDR1 and CDR2: MRHNA and SNTAGT. V was clipped by 3 bases and J by 1 base, with 11 bases between them. This CDR3 has 15 amino acids. The CDR3 sequence: CASSERSGGTDTQYF. The CDR3 DNA follows: TGTGCCAGCAGTGAACGTAGCGGAGGCACAGATACGCAGTATTTT.

The rearrangement uses TRBV5-4 and TRBJ1-4; D remains unclear. V dropped 1 base and J dropped 5 bases, with 6 bases sitting between them. Germline lookup yields CDR1 SGHNT and CDR2 YYREEE (reference sequence). CDR3 size: 13 residues. CDR3 amino acids: CASSLRQNEKLFF. CDR3 DNA sequence: TGTGCCAGCAGCTTGAGGCAGAATGAAAAACTGTTTTTT. Using reference TRBV5-4 and TRBJ1-4 for the parts outside the CDR3, the full variable domain is ETGVTQSPTHLIKTRGQQVTLRCSSQSGHNTVSWYQQALGQGPQFIFQYYREEENGRGNFPPRFSGLQFPNYSSELNVNALELDDSALYLCASSLRQNEKLFFGSGTQLSVL.